This TCR beta chain was recorded in a study of vaccination and CD4 T cells after COVID-19. General study points: Median counts of SARS-CoV-2-reactive clonotypes increased from approximately 21 to 40; this difference was not significant.

The sample's treatment: approximately nine-day PBMC culture with coronavirus spike peptide pools or control peptides (ViraFEST assay). Before TCRs were sequenced, ViraFEST expanded antigen-specific T cells with peptide pools. Spanning March to December 2020, the positive PCR dates came before US Alpha, Beta and Delta variants. The germline CDR1 and CDR2 sequences are GTSNPN and SVGIG (reference sequence). The CDR3 contains 11 residues. Trimming took off 5 bases at V and 10 bases at J, with 14 bases between the two ends. With respect to this clonotype: Its antigen remains unknown.

Sequence data for DNA of cultured CD4+ T cells were generated by the Oncomine TCR Beta short-read assay. The authors extracted genomic DNA from cultured CD4+ T cells. Using its own MiXCR run on the PCR reads, TCRdb lists one record per CDR3 protein. The data contain over 15,000 distinct CDR3 sequences, 55% of them seen just once; the ten biggest clones take up about 9.1%. The sample taken for sequencing was CD4+ T cells from blood, cultured in vitro. The V and J genes are TRBV30 and TRBJ1-2, with a tentative D call TRBD1 (5 bases). This clonotype originated in a human donor who had recovered from COVID-19. In nucleotides, the CDR3 is TGTGCCTGGGGGACCGCTGAGTCCTACACCTTC. Residues: CAWGTAESYTF.